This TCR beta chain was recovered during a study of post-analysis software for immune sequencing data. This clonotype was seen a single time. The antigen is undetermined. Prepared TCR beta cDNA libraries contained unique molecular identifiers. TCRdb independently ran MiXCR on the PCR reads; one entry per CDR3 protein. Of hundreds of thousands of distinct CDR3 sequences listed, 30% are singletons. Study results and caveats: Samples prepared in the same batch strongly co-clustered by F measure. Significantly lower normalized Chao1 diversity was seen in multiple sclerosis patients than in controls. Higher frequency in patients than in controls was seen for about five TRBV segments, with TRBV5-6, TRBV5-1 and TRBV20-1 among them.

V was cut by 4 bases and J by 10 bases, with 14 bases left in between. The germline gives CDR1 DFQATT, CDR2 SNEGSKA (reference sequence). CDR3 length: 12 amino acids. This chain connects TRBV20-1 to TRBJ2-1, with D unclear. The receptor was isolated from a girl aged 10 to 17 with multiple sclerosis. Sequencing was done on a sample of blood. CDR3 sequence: CSATPVGWEQFF. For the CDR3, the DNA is TGCAGTGCTACCCCAGTGGGTTGGGAGCAGTTCTTC.